The 5 T cell receptor beta chains given below trace back to one sample, sequenced in a study of cytomegalovirus exposure and HLA in healthy donors. 60 Vbeta and 13 Jbeta primers were used in PCR. Sequencing used immunoSEQ multiplex PCR; TCRdb keeps in-frame clones, though not all of them. This table holds about 240,000 clones, about four fifths found once. The sample was PBMCs. These receptors were obtained from a woman aged 35 to 49 in good health and CMV-seropositive.

The V gene is TRBV4-2, the J gene TRBJ2-6, with TRBD1 matching 9 bases. The CDR3 spans 18 residues. CDR1 and CDR2 (germline): LGHNA, YNFKEQ. V lost 1 base to trimming and J lost 1 base; unmatched junction nucleotides: 5. CDR3 DNA: TGTGCCAGCAGCCAAGCTCTAGGACAGGGGTCTGGGGCCAACGTCCTGACTTTC. It specifies CASSQALGQGSGANVLTF.

The chain combines TRBV11-2 with TRBJ1-4; 8 bases align to TRBD1. J gave up 2 bases and V 5 bases, and 13 bases lay outside the gene matches. The CDR3 length is 18 residues. Per germline, CDR1 SGHAT and CDR2 FQNNGV. This chain's CDR3 is CASSIFPLTGATNEKLFF. The CDR3 DNA reads as TGTGCCAGCAGCATTTTTCCCCTGACAGGGGCTACTAATGAAAAACTGTTTTTT. The variable domain in full, completed from reference TRBV11-2 and TRBJ1-4, reads EAGVAQSPRYKIIEKRQSVAFWCNPISGHATLYWYQQILGQGPKLLIQFQNNGVVDDSQLPKDRFSAERLKGVDSTLKIQPAKLEDSAVYLCASSIFPLTGATNEKLFFGSGTQLSVL.

This rearrangement joins TRBV11-2 to TRBJ2-7; D is perhaps TRBD2 (7 bases). Germline CDR1 reads SGHAT; CDR2 reads FQNNGV. Trimming left V 0 bases short and J 3 bases short, with 12 bases between. The CDR3 spans 15 residues. The CDR3 sequence: CASSLEIGGDYEQYF. The DNA for the CDR3 is TGTGCCAGCAGCTTAGAGATAGGGGGGGACTACGAGCAGTACTTC.

The chain has TRBV7-3 and TRBJ2-7; D may be TRBD1 (5 bases). The CDR3 covers 16 residues. V shed 2 bases and J shed 3 bases, with 17 bases lying between them. The germline V gene has CDR1 SGHTA and CDR2 FQGTGA. Written as DNA, the CDR3 is TGTGCCAGCAGCTTAGAGCCAGGGCGACCCATCTACGAGCAGTACTTC. Translation: CASSLEPGRPIYEQYF.

The V call is TRBV7-2, the J call TRBJ2-7; possibly TRBD1 for D (7 bases). CDR3 size: 14 residues. The germline V gene encodes CDR1 SGHTA and CDR2 FQGNSA. Trimming shortened V by 3 bases and J by 5 bases, and 14 bases separated the two germline ends. The chain's CDR3 is CASSLLTGRNEQYF. The CDR3 DNA sequence: TGTGCCAGCAGCTTGTTGACAGGGAGGAACGAGCAGTACTTC.